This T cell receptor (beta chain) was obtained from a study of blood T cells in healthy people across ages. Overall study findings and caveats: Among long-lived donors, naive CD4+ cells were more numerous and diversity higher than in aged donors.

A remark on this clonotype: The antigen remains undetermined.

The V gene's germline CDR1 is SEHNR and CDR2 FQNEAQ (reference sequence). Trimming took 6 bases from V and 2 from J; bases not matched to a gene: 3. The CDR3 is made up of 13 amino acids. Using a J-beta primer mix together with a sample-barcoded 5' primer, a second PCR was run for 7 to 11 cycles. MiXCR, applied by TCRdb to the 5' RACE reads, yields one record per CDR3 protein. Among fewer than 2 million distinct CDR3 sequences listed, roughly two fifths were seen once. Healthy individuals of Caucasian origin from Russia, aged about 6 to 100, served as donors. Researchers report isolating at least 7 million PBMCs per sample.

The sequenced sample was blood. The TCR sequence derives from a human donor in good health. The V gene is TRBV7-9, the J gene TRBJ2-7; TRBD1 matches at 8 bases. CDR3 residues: CASRWDRPYEQYF. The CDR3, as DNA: TGTGCCAGCAGATGGGACAGGCCCTACGAGCAGTACTTC.